A single sample gave rise to the 16 T cell receptor beta chains below, sequenced in a study of early T cells in non-severe SARS-CoV-2 infection. In TCRdb, the 5' RACE reads were re-called with MiXCR into one record per CDR3 protein. The top ten hold about 1.3% of the sample, which has more than 85,000 distinct CDR3 sequences, approximately 17% seen once. The sequenced sample was whole blood. The receptors come from an adult who was a healthcare worker with PCR-confirmed SARS-CoV-2 infection or an uninfected control (not recorded which).

The chain uses TRBV7-2 and TRBJ2-7, with D possibly called TRBD1 or TRBD2 (5 bases each). The CDR3 consists of 12 residues. The V end lost 5 bases, the J end lost 6 bases, and 11 bases lay between the germline ends. CDR1 is SGHTA, CDR2 FQGNSA, per germline. The CDR3 is CASSLGTIEQYF. CDR3 in DNA: TGTGCCAGCAGCCTCGGGACGATCGAGCAGTACTTC.

This clonotype showed up many times. The rearrangement joins TRBV29-1 to TRBJ2-5; 9 bases line up with TRBD2. The germline CDR1 and CDR2 sequences are SQVTM and ANQGSEA. Unmatched junction bases numbered 16, after V lost 4 bases and J lost 7 bases. The CDR3 runs to 16 residues. For the CDR3, the DNA is TGCAGCGTTGTGGGAATAGCGGGAGAGGGGAGTCGGACCCAGTACTTC. This translates into CSVVGIAGEGSRTQYF. Together with reference TRBV29-1 and TRBJ2-5, the CDR3 gives the full variable domain: SAVISQKPSRDICQRGTSLTIQCQVDSQVTMMFWYRQQPGQSLTLIATANQGSEATYESGFVIDKFPISRPNLTFSTLTVSNMSPEDSSIYLCSVVGIAGEGSRTQYFGPGTRLLVL.

In its sample, this clonotype was seen many times. This sequence joins TRBV10-3 and TRBJ1-2, with TRBD1 as a possible D gene (5 bases). Trimming cost V 8 bases and J 8 bases, with 30 bases left between them. This CDR3 comprises 17 residues. From germline, CDR1 is ENHRY and CDR2 SYGVKD. The CDR3 sequence: CAIGRRDRTFQSLGYTF. The CDR3 nucleotides are TGTGCCATCGGACGCCGGGACCGTACCTTTCAATCATTGGGCTACACCTTC.

This clonotype is medium-sized by share. The chain couples TRBV6-5 to TRBJ2-7; possible D gene TRBD2, 6 bases. This CDR3 has 15 residues. Germline CDR1 is MNHEY and CDR2 is SVGAGI. V shed 2 bases and J shed 5 bases, with 16 bases lying between them. The CDR3, as DNA: TGTGCCAGCAGTTACGGTGCGGGAAGTCTGAACGAGCAGTACTTC. This sequence encodes CASSYGAGSLNEQYF.

The J gene is TRBJ2-7, the V gene TRBV3-1; tentative D call: TRBD2 (5 bases). The V gene's germline CDR1 is LGHDT and CDR2 YNNKEL (reference sequence). The CDR3 covers 13 residues. The ends were cut back, 4 bases at V and 3 bases at J, with 10 bases in the middle. The chain's CDR3 is CASSPTGSYEQYF. The CDR3 nucleotides read TGTGCCAGCAGCCCGACTGGGAGCTACGAGCAGTACTTC.

J is TRBJ2-1 and V is TRBV7-9, with D tentatively TRBD2 (6 bases). CDR3 size: 15 residues. Trimming removed 5 bases at V and 7 bases at J, with 18 bases between. Germline CDR1 reads SEHNR; CDR2 reads FQNEAQ (reference sequence). The CDR3 reads CASSQATRNWNEQFF. CDR3 DNA: TGTGCCAGCAGCCAGGCGACTAGGAATTGGAATGAGCAGTTCTTC.

The chain recombines TRBV7-2 with TRBJ2-5; no reliable D call. The germline gives CDR1 SGHTA, CDR2 FQGNSA. Trimming removed 5 bases at V and 5 bases at J, with 15 bases between. The CDR3 loop spans 14 amino acids. CDR3 region: CASSPPGRWETQYF. The CDR3 nucleotides read TGTGCCAGCAGCCCCCCCGGCAGGTGGGAGACCCAGTACTTC.

In this sample, this clonotype turned up many times. The J gene is TRBJ1-1, the V gene TRBV18, with 7 bases matching TRBD1. The CDR3 loop spans 16 amino acids. V was clipped by 1 base and J by 4 bases; unmatched bases: 9. Germline V gene data show CDR1 as KGHSH and CDR2 as LQKENI. Here the CDR3 DNA reads TGTGCCAGCTCACCACTCAGACAGGGAGAGGGCACTGAAGCTTTCTTT. Translating gives CASSPLRQGEGTEAFF.

The genes are TRBV13 and TRBJ2-3; D is unresolved. Per the germline V gene, CDR1 is PRHDT and CDR2 is FYEKMQ (reference sequence). The CDR3 runs 9 residues. V was clipped by 5 bases and J by 6 bases, with 0 bases between them. The chain's CDR3 is CASSDTQYF. Written as DNA, the CDR3 is TGTGCCAGCAGCGATACGCAGTATTTT.

A few counts support this clonotype. The chain joins TRBV12-3 or TRBV12-4 to TRBJ1-2; D is unresolved. Between the trimmed V and J ends, which lost 3 bases and 3 bases, there was a span of 8 bases. The CDR3 sequence is 13 residues long. The CDR3 spells CASSLEDYYGYTF. CDR3 nucleotides: TGTGCCAGCAGTTTGGAAGATTACTATGGCTACACCTTC.

This sequence joins TRBV30 and TRBJ2-6, with D possibly matching TRBD2 (6 bases). The CDR3 is made up of 15 amino acids. V dropped 3 bases and J dropped 0 bases, with 9 bases sitting between them. The V gene's germline CDR1 is GTSNPN and CDR2 SVGIG (reference sequence). The CDR3 sequence is CAWSGGISGANVLTF. The CDR3 bases are TGTGCCTGGAGCGGCGGGATCTCTGGGGCCAACGTCCTGACTTTC.

This clonotype was picked up a small number of times. The rearrangement uses TRBV5-6 and TRBJ1-4; D perhaps matches TRBD1 (5 bases). This CDR3 has 15 amino acids. The germline gives CDR1 SGHDT, CDR2 YYEEEE. Trimming took 3 bases from V and 0 from J, leaving 9 bases between them. The CDR3: CASSYRGATNEKLFF. CDR3 nucleotides: TGTGCCAGCAGCTACAGAGGGGCAACTAATGAAAAACTGTTTTTT.

The V gene is TRBV4-2, the J gene TRBJ2-5; TRBD1 matches 9 bases. CDR1 LGHNA and CDR2 YNFKEQ come from the germline V gene. The V gene end was trimmed by 3 bases and the J gene end by 4 bases; junction bases not matched to a gene: 6. The CDR3 has 15 residues. The CDR3 protein is CASSHDGTGRETQYF. For the CDR3, the DNA is TGTGCCAGCAGCCATGACGGGACAGGGAGAGAGACCCAGTACTTC.

The CDR3 reads CASSLDRDPSYGYTF. The CDR3 nucleotides are TGTGCCAGCAGTCTGGACAGGGACCCCTCCTATGGCTACACCTTC. The J gene is TRBJ1-2, the V gene TRBV9, with 8 bases matching TRBD1. The V gene's germline CDR1 is SGDLS and CDR2 YYNGEE. The CDR3 runs 15 residues. V lost 5 bases, J lost 4 bases, and 10 bases stayed unmatched.

The sample holds a few counts of this clonotype. The chain links TRBV29-1 to TRBJ1-2; D possibly corresponds to TRBD1 (6 bases). Deletions cut 3 bases from V and 3 bases from J, with 20 bases between. The germline CDR1 and CDR2 sequences are SQVTM and ANQGSEA. The CDR3 covers 16 residues. In DNA, the CDR3 is TGCAGCGTTGACCCGAGGCAGGGGCAAGGCGACTATGGCTACACCTTC. This translates into CSVDPRQGQGDYGYTF. Combining the CDR3 with reference TRBV29-1 and TRBJ1-2 gives the whole variable domain SAVISQKPSRDICQRGTSLTIQCQVDSQVTMMFWYRQQPGQSLTLIATANQGSEATYESGFVIDKFPISRPNLTFSTLTVSNMSPEDSSIYLCSVDPRQGQGDYGYTFGSGTRLTVV.

In this sample, this clonotype turned up a few times. The chain carries TRBV28 and TRBJ2-5; D unclear. This CDR3 has 17 amino acids. V lost 3 bases to trimming and J lost 1 base, with 18 bases between them. Germline loops: CDR1 MDHEN, CDR2 SYDVKM. CDR3 loop: CASSFGPAPESQETQYF. The CDR3 DNA reads TGTGCCAGCAGTTTCGGTCCAGCACCCGAATCCCAAGAGACCCAGTACTTC.